These 25 T cell receptor beta chains came from one sample sequenced in a study of vaccination effects on CD4 cells after COVID-19. Following an approximately eleven-day culture, CD4+ T cells were purified. Here immunoSEQ multiplex PCR was the method, and the copy in TCRdb shows in-frame clones only, minus some. The table shows 70,000 or so clones, with around 77% occurring only once. What these receptors recognize is not known. This sample comprised CD4+ T cells from PBMCs cultured without peptide, obtained before COVID-19 vaccination. The receptor source for this set is a human donor who received a COVID-19 vaccine.

V and J are TRBV30 and TRBJ2-7; D possibly uses TRBD1 or TRBD2 (5 bases each). V was trimmed by 6 bases and J by 4 bases, leaving 13 bases between them. The CDR3 has 12 amino acids. Looked up from germline, CDR1 is GTSNPN and CDR2 is SVGIG (reference sequence). The CDR3 is CACTTGGYEQYV. CDR3 nucleotide sequence: TGTGCCTGCACAACTGGGGGATACGAGCAGTACGTC.

This clone was detected only a few times. J is TRBJ1-1 and V is TRBV3-1 (or the pseudogene TRBV3-2), with no clear D. V was cut by 4 bases and J by 0 bases, with 12 bases left in between. CDR3 length: 15 amino acids. The germline gives CDR1 LGHDT, CDR2 YNNKEL (reference sequence). The CDR3 DNA sequence: TGTGCCAGCAGCCTAAGGGTAGGTTTGAACACTGAAGCTTTCTTT. Amino acids: CASSLRVGLNTEAFF.

The genes are TRBV7-9 and TRBJ1-6; 8 bases map to TRBD1. After removal of 3 bases from V and 9 bases from J, the junction contained 13 bases not matched to a gene. The length of the CDR3 is 17 residues. Germline CDR1 SEHNR, CDR2 FQNEAQ (reference sequence). CDR3 sequence reads: CASSLTLVQGAGSPLHF. Here the CDR3 DNA reads TGTGCCAGCAGCTTGACCTTAGTTCAGGGGGCAGGTTCACCCCTCCACTTT.

V gene TRBV18 combines with J gene TRBJ2-5, with 11 bases that match TRBD2. J gave up 3 bases and V 1 base, and 4 bases lay outside the gene matches. This CDR3 is 16 amino acids long. The germline V gene encodes CDR1 KGHSH and CDR2 LQKENI. The CDR3, as DNA: TGTGCCAGCTCACCACGGTCTAGCGGGGGGAAAGAGACCCAGTACTTC. Amino acid sequence: CASSPRSSGGKETQYF.

This clone was picked up a small number of times. This chain uses TRBV7-3 with TRBJ2-1, with D uncertain. This CDR3 spans 15 amino acids. CDR1 is SGHTA, CDR2 FQGTGA, per germline. Trimming took 6 bases from V and 4 from J, leaving 16 bases between them. The CDR3 coding sequence is TGTGCCAGCAGTCTAACGCCTATTTTTTACAATGAGCAGTTCTTC. Encoded protein: CASSLTPIFYNEQFF.

The chain is built from TRBV30 and TRBJ1-5; D perhaps matches TRBD1 (5 bases). V shed 5 bases and J shed 0 bases, with 8 bases lying between them. This CDR3 has 13 residues. Germline CDR1 is GTSNPN and CDR2 is SVGIG (reference sequence). The CDR3 nucleotides are TGTGCCTGGGGGGGGGATAGCAATCAGCCCCAGCATTTT. It codes for CAWGGDSNQPQHF.

This chain connects TRBV19 to TRBJ2-3; 15 positions match TRBD2. The CDR3 runs to 19 residues. CDR1 and CDR2 from the germline V gene are LNHDA and SQIVND (reference sequence). The junction had 9 bases not matched to a gene; V was cut back by 5 bases and J by 0 bases. The CDR3 is CASSGGLAGGKDSTDTQYF. The CDR3 DNA is TGTGCCAGTAGTGGCGGACTAGCGGGGGGGAAGGATAGCACAGATACGCAGTATTTT.

There are a few counts of this clone. V gene TRBV5-1 combines with J gene TRBJ2-4, with 10 bases fitting TRBD1. Germline assignment: CDR1 SGHRS and CDR2 YFSETQ. CDR3 length: 13 amino acids. The J segment lost 8 bases and the V segment lost 4 bases, leaving 3 bases of the junction unmatched. CDR3 in amino acids: CASSQGQGDIQYF. DNA of the CDR3: TGCGCCAGCAGCCAAGGACAGGGGGACATTCAGTACTTC.

This clone showed up just a few times. V usage is TRBV11-2 and J usage is TRBJ2-7; 7 bases align to TRBD2. The V gene end was trimmed by 2 bases and the J gene end by 2 bases; junction bases not matched to a gene: 12. The CDR3 has 17 residues. In germline, CDR1 is SGHAT, CDR2 FQNNGV. DNA of the CDR3: TGTGCCAGCAGCTTACTGCGGGGGAATTATAGGACCTACGAGCAGTACGTC. Translation: CASSLLRGNYRTYEQYV.

The chain has TRBV10-3 and TRBJ2-5, with 8 bases that match TRBD2. The germline V gene has CDR1 ENHRY and CDR2 SYGVKD. CDR3 size: 15 residues. J gave up 4 bases and V 0 bases, and 4 bases lay outside the gene matches. The DNA of the CDR3 is TGTGCCATCAGTGAGTCGGTAGCGGGGAGAGAGACCCAGTACTTC. This translates into CAISESVAGRETQYF.

The rearrangement links TRBV2 to TRBJ2-5; 16 nucleotides line up with TRBD2. V gave up 6 bases and J gave up 6 bases; unmatched junction bases: 7. This CDR3 region has 16 residues. Per the germline V gene, CDR1 is SNHLY and CDR2 is FYNNEI. This CDR3 is CASSTGTSGGAKTQYF. The CDR3 DNA follows: TGTGCCAGCAGCACCGGGACTAGCGGGGGGGCGAAGACCCAGTACTTC. Complete variable domain (other parts from reference TRBV2 and TRBJ2-5): EPEVTQTPSHQVTQMGQEVILRCVPISNHLYFYWYRQILGQKVEFLVSFYNNEISEKSEIFDDQFSVERPDGSNFTLKIRSTKLEDSAMYFCASSTGTSGGAKTQYFGPGTRLLVL.

Of note for this clone: The junction shows a germline mismatch at one end, possibly a read error. The J gene is TRBJ1-6, the V gene TRBV10-2; D remains unclear. From germline, CDR1 is WSHSY and CDR2 SAAADI. The CDR3 spans 13 residues. CDR3 nucleotides: TGCGCCGGCAGTAGAATGGGAAATTCACCCCTCCACTTT. Translation gives CAGSRMGNSPLHF.

The chain recombines TRBV28 with TRBJ1-4, with D possibly being TRBD1 (5 bases). The CDR3 loop spans 15 amino acids. V was clipped by 2 bases and J by 8 bases, with 15 bases between them. Germline V gene lookup returns CDR1 MDHEN and CDR2 SYDVKM. CDR3 residues: CASSLGGIVSEKLFF. The CDR3 DNA reads as TGTGCCAGCAGTTTAGGGGGTATTGTTTCGGAAAAACTGTTTTTT.

The genes are TRBV6-5 and TRBJ1-5; D unclear. The V end lost 7 bases, the J end lost 7 bases, and 8 bases lay between the germline ends. In germline, CDR1 is MNHEY, CDR2 SVGAGI. The CDR3 is 11 residues long. The CDR3 DNA reads TGTGCCAGCAATTTAGGGCAGCCCCAGCATTTT. Translation: CASNLGQPQHF.

This chain uses TRBV5-5 with TRBJ2-3; 7 bases agree with TRBD2. The junction had 13 bases not matched to a gene; V was cut back by 4 bases and J by 11 bases. From germline, CDR1 is SGHKS and CDR2 YYEKEE (reference sequence). This CDR3 has 14 residues. For the CDR3, the DNA is TGTGCCAGCAGCGATCTAAAGGGGCGGGGGTTGCAGTATTTT. It encodes CASSDLKGRGLQYF.

The rearrangement uses TRBV7-8 and TRBJ2-3, with D uncertain. CDR1 is SGHVS, CDR2 FQNEAQ, per germline. This CDR3 is built from 14 residues. Trimming left V 8 bases short and J 0 bases short, with 12 bases between. CDR3 protein: CASGPLVSTDTQYF. CDR3 DNA: TGTGCCAGCGGACCGCTAGTTAGCACAGATACGCAGTATTTT.

The V call is TRBV27, the J call TRBJ1-6, with D tentatively TRBD1 (5 bases). Trimming left V 6 bases short and J 2 bases short, with 8 bases between. CDR3 length: 14 amino acids. Germline CDR1 and CDR2: MNHEY and SMNVEV (reference sequence). The CDR3: CASSPGPYNSPLHF. The CDR3 DNA reads as TGTGCCAGCAGCCCGGGGCCCTATAATTCACCCCTCCACTTT.

The CDR3 sequence: CASSRPGTGAYGYTF. In nucleotides, the CDR3 is TGTGCCAGCAGCCGCCCGGGAACAGGGGCCTATGGCTACACCTTC. The chain is built from TRBV14 and TRBJ1-2, with TRBD1 identical over 7 bases. V dropped 4 bases and J dropped 4; count of bases not matched to a gene: 9. Germline assignment: CDR1 SGHDN and CDR2 FVKESK. The CDR3 is 15 residues long.

As to this clone: The DNA is omitted, as the CDR3 cannot be located on it reliably, and the CDR3 follows TCRdb's listing. The V call is TRBV21-1, the J call TRBJ2-7; TRBD2 was called by the table and not checked on the DNA. TRBV21-1 is marked as a pseudogene. The CDR3 spans 13 amino acids, including both terminal residues. CDR3 region: CAGEGEFFGEQYV.

The rearrangement joins TRBV4-3 to TRBJ1-5; tentatively, D is TRBD1 (5 bases). The CDR3 sequence is 15 residues long. The V and J ends lost 0 bases and 7 bases respectively, with 13 bases between them. Germline values: CDR1 LGHNA, CDR2 YSLEER. DNA for the CDR3: TGCGCCAGCAGCCAAGATGTACAGGTCCGGCAGCCCCAGCATTTT. It specifies CASSQDVQVRQPQHF.

This clone was seen a handful of times. The chain carries TRBV5-4 and TRBJ1-1; TRBD1 might be the D (5 bases). Germline lookup yields CDR1 SGHNT and CDR2 YYREEE (reference sequence). The CDR3 loop spans 13 amino acids. The V end lost 4 bases, the J end lost 1 base, and 8 bases lay between the germline ends. For the CDR3, the DNA is TGTGCCAGCAGCGAAGGACAGAACACTGAAGCTTTCTTT. Translated: CASSEGQNTEAFF.

J is TRBJ2-5 and V is TRBV24-1; no clear D. The CDR3 has 13 amino acids. Germline V CDR1 and CDR2: KGHDR, SFDVKD. The V gene lost 4 bases and the J gene lost 2 bases, with 7 bases spanning the gap. DNA for the CDR3: TGTGCCACCAGTGACAGGACGCAAGAGACCCAGTACTTC. Residues: CATSDRTQETQYF.

The rearrangement links TRBV29-1 to TRBJ1-2; D remains ambiguous. The CDR3 covers 12 residues. V was clipped by 6 bases and J by 8 bases, with 16 bases between them. CDR1 SQVTM and CDR2 ANQGSEA come from the germline V gene. The CDR3 DNA sequence: TGCAGCGTACCACAGAACGGCCGCGGCTACACCTTC. It translates to CSVPQNGRGYTF.

The chain has TRBV21-1 and TRBJ2-3; the table assigns TRBD1, which was not confirmed against the DNA. TRBV21-1 is assigned pseudogene status. There are 21 residues in the CDR3. The CDR3 region has the DNA TGTGCCAGCAGCAAAGTCTCTCTCGGAGGTCCGGGACAGGGGTTCACAGATACGCAGTATTTT. The encoded protein is CASSKVSLGGPGQGFTDTQYF.

The chain employs TRBV10-3 and TRBJ2-1; 9 bases line up with TRBD1. This CDR3 has 13 amino acids. The V gene end was trimmed by 5 bases and the J gene end by 8 bases; junction bases not matched to a gene: 4. CDR1 ENHRY and CDR2 SYGVKD come from the germline V gene. The CDR3 region has the DNA TGTGCCATCAGTCGGGACAGGGATTATGAGCAGTTCTTC. This gives the protein CAISRDRDYEQFF.